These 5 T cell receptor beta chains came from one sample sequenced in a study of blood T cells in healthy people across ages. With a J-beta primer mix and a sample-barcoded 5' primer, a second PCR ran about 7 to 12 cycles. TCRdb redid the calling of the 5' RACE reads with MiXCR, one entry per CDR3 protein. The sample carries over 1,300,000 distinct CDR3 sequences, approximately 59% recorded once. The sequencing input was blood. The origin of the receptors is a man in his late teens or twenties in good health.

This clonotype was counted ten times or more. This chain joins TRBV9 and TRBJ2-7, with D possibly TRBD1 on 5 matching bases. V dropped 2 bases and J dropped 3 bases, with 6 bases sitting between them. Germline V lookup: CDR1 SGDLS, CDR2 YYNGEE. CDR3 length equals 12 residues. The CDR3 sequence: CASSVDSYEQYF. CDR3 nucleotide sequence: TGTGCCAGCAGCGTCGACAGCTACGAGCAGTACTTC.

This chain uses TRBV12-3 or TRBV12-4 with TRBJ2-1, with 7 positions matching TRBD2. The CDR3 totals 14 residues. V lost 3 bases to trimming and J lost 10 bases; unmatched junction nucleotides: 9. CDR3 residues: CASSLTGGTLEQFF. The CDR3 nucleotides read TGTGCCAGCAGTTTGACGGGAGGAACTCTCGAGCAGTTCTTC.

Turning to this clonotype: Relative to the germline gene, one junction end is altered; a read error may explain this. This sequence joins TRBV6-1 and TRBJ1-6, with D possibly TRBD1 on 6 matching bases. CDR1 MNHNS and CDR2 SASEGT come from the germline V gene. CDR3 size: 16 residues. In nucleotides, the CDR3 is TGTGCCAGCAGGCACCAGGGGTCCCTCTATAATTCTCCCCTCCACTTT. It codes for CASRHQGSLYNSPLHF.

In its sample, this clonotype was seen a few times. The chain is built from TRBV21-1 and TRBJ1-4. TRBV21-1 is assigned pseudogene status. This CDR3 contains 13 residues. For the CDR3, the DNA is TGTGCCAGCAGCATACGAGCAGCGGAGAAACTGTTTTTT. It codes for CASSIRAAEKLFF.

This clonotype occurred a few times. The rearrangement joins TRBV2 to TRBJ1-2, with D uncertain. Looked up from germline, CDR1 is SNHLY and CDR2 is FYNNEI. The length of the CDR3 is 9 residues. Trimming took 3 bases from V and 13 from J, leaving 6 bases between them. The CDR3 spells CASSERITF. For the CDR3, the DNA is TGTGCCAGCAGTGAGAGGATCACCTTC.